The clone carrying this TCR beta chain was detected only a few times. Its antigen is as yet unknown. This sample is part of a study of T-cell memory formation after mild COVID-19. Study overall: Each donor largely had its own TCR clusters.

TCRdb re-called the 5' RACE reads through MiXCR, storing one row per CDR3 protein. The sample lists some 130,000 distinct CDR3 sequences; about a sixth were seen once. General study results and limits: Pre-infection memory carried some responding clones, suggesting that cross-reactive memory joined.

Germline CDR1 DFQATT, CDR2 SNEGSKA (reference sequence). This CDR3 spans 16 amino acids. V lost 0 bases, J lost 5 bases, and 14 bases lay in between. Input material: PBMCs or a T cell subset sorted from them (not recorded which). The chain links TRBV20-1 to TRBJ1-6; D may be TRBD1 (6 bases). This clonotype was sampled from an adult woman who had mild COVID-19 (a few samples of this study predate the infection). Cell type and time point are not known. CDR3 DNA: TGCAGTGCTAGAGATTTAAGGGGGATGGATAATTCACCCCTCCACTTT. Translating it yields CSARDLRGMDNSPLHF.